This TCR beta chain comes out of a study of blood T cell repertoires in COVID-19. Turning to the study itself: In each case, the material was cDNA or gDNA derived from T cells, B-cell-depleted T cells, or PBMCs.

V was trimmed by 5 bases and J by 2 bases, leaving 10 bases between them. The CDR3 length is 14 residues. Germline V lookup: CDR1 LNHDA, CDR2 SQIVND (reference sequence). Produced via immunoSEQ multiplex PCR; TCRdb's table is partial and in-frame only. This repertoire shows a few hundred thousand clones, roughly 90% found once; its top ten account for 1.5% to 2%. This TCR came from a woman aged 40 to 55 who had recovered from COVID-19. The gene calls are TRBV19 and TRBJ2-1; D remains ambiguous. What was sequenced was PBMCs or T cells enriched from blood (not recorded which). Written as DNA, the CDR3 is TGTGCCAGTAGTCTCCTACGGGCCTACAATGAGCAGTTCTTC. Residues: CASSLLRAYNEQFF.